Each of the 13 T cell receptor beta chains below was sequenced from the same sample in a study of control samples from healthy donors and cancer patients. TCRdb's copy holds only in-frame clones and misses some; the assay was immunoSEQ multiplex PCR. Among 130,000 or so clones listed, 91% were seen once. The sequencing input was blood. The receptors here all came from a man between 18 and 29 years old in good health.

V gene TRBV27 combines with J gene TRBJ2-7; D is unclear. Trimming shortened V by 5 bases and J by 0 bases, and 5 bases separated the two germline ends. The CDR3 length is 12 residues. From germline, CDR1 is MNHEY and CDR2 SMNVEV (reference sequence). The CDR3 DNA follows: TGTGCCAGCAGTCCGAGCTCCTACGAGCAGTACTTC. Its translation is CASSPSSYEQYF.

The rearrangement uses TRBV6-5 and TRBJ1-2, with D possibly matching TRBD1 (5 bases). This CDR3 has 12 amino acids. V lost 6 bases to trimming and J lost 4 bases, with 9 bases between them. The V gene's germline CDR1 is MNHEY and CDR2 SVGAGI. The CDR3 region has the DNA TGTGCCAGCAGCTTAGGGACCTATGGCTACACCTTC. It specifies CASSLGTYGYTF.

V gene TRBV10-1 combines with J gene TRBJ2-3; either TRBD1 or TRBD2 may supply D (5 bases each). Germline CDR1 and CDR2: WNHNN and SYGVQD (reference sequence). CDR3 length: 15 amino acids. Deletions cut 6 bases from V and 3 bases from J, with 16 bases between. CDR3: CASSLGPAGTDTQYF. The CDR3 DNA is TGCGCCAGCAGCCTGGGACCCGCAGGGACAGATACGCAGTATTTT.

The CDR3 region is CASRSPGLYEQYF. The CDR3 DNA reads as TGCGCCAGCAGGAGTCCGGGGCTCTACGAGCAGTACTTC. The chain joins TRBV5-1 to TRBJ2-7; either TRBD1 or TRBD2 may supply D (5 bases each). This CDR3 has 13 amino acids. Germline V gene data show CDR1 as SGHRS and CDR2 as YFSETQ. V was trimmed by 5 bases and J by 3 bases, leaving 12 bases between them. Looking up the rest from reference TRBV5-1 and TRBJ2-7 gives the full variable domain: KAGVTQTPRYLIKTRGQQVTLSCSPISGHRSVSWYQQTPGQGLQFLFEYFSETQRNKGNFPGRFSGRQFSNSRSEMNVSTLELGDSALYLCASRSPGLYEQYFGPGTRLTVT.

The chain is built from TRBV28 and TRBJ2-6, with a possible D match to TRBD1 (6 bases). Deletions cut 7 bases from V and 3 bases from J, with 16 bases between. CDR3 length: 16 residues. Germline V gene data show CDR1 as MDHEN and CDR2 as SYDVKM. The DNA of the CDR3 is TGTGCCAGCAATACGCCCTCAGGGGTTGGGGCCAACGTCCTGACTTTC. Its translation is CASNTPSGVGANVLTF.

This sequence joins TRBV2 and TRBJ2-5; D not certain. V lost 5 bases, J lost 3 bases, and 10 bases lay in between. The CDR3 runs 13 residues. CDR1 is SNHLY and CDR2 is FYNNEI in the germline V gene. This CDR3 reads CASSWAEKETQYF. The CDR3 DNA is TGTGCCAGCAGTTGGGCAGAAAAAGAGACCCAGTACTTC.

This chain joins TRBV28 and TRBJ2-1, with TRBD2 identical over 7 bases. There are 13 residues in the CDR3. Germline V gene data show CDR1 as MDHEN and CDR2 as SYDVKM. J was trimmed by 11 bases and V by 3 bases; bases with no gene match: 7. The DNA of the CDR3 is TGTGCCAGCAGTTTGGGAGGGTTGGAAAAGCAGTTCTTC. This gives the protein CASSLGGLEKQFF.

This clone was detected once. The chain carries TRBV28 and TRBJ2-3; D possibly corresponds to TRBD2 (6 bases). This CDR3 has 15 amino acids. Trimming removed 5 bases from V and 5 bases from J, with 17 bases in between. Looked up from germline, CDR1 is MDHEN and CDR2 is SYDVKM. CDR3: CASSEVPGLVDTQYF. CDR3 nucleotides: TGTGCCAGCAGTGAGGTCCCGGGACTGGTAGATACGCAGTATTTT.

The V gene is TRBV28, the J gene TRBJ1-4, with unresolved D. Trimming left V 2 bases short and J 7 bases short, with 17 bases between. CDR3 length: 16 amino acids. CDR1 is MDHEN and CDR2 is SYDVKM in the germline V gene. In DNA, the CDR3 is TGTGCCAGCAGTTTAGGGGTGTCAGGTTATTTTGAAAAACTGTTTTTT. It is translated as CASSLGVSGYFEKLFF. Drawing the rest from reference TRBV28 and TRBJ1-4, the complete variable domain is DVKVTQSSRYLVKRTGEKVFLECVQDMDHENMFWYRQDPGLGLRLIYFSYDVKMKEKGDIPEGYSVSREKKERFSLILESASTNQTSMYLCASSLGVSGYFEKLFFGSGTQLSVL.

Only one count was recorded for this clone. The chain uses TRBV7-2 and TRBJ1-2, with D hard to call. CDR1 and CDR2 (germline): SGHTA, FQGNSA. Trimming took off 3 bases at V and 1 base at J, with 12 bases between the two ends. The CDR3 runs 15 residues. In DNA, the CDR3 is TGTGCCAGCAGCTTCATATTGTATATTAACTATGGCTACACCTTC. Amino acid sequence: CASSFILYINYGYTF.

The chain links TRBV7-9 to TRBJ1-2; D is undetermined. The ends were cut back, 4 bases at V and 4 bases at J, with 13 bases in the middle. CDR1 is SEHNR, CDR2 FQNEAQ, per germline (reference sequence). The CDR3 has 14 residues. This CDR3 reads CASSSRGTVYGYTF. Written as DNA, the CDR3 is TGTGCCAGCAGCTCTCGAGGTACGGTCTATGGCTACACCTTC.

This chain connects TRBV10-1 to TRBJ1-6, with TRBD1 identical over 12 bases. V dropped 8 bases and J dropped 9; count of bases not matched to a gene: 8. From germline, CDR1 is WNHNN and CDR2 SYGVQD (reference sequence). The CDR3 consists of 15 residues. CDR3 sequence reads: CASASGTGGGSPLHF. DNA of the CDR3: TGCGCCAGCGCTAGCGGGACAGGGGGCGGTTCACCCCTCCACTTT.

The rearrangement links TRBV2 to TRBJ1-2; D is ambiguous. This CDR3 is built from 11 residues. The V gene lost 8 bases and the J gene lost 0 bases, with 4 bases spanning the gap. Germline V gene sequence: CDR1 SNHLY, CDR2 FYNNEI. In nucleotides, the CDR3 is TGTGCCAGCGCCCCTAACTATGGCTACACCTTC. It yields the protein CASAPNYGYTF.